The 23 T cell receptor beta chains in this list originate from one sample, sequenced in a study of T cells in Graves' hyperthyroidism and ophthalmopathy. Amplified TCR beta CDR3 regions came from RNA transcripts. HTBI primers were the set used in a first-round RT-PCR of the TCR CDR3. TCRdb re-analysed the multiplex PCR reads in MiXCR, keeping a single row per CDR3 protein. This sample yields around 450,000 distinct CDR3 sequences, of which 15% to 18% are seen a single time; 12% to 15% belongs to the top ten. Sequencing input: blood. These TCRs come from a woman younger than 35 with Graves' hyperthyroidism.

This clonotype showed up just a few times. This chain joins TRBV4-1 and TRBJ1-2, with D hard to call. The germline V gene has CDR1 MGHRA and CDR2 YSYEKL. Trimming shortened V by 4 bases and J by 4 bases, and 22 bases separated the two germline ends. There are 17 residues in the CDR3. This CDR3 is CASSPQTSAIGAYGYTF. CDR3 in DNA: TGCGCCAGCAGCCCCCAAACTTCGGCAATTGGCGCCTATGGCTACACCTTC.

This clonotype occurred a few times. The gene calls are TRBV6-1 and TRBJ2-1; 8 positions match TRBD1. This CDR3 has 16 amino acids. The J segment lost 2 bases and the V segment lost 5 bases, leaving 8 bases of the junction unmatched. Germline CDR1 reads MNHNS; CDR2 reads SASEGT. The CDR3 is CASSYDGQGPYNEQFF. In DNA, the CDR3 is TGTGCCAGCAGTTACGACGGACAGGGACCCTACAATGAGCAGTTCTTC.

At least ten counts were recorded for this clonotype. The chain recombines TRBV18 with TRBJ1-1; D is ambiguous. Trimming pared 3 bases from V and 1 base from J, leaving 12 bases between. Germline V CDR1 and CDR2: KGHSH, LQKENI. The CDR3 has 15 residues. The chain's CDR3 is CASSPWEQRNTEAFF. The DNA of the CDR3 is TGTGCCAGCTCACCCTGGGAACAGAGGAACACTGAAGCTTTCTTT.

This chain uses TRBV19 with TRBJ2-2, with TRBD2 as a possible D gene (6 bases). Germline CDR1 is LNHDA and CDR2 is SQIVND (reference sequence). This CDR3 is built from 17 residues. V gave up 3 bases and J gave up 2 bases, with 16 bases separating them. The CDR3 nucleotides are TGTGCCAGTAGTATTTGGCGCGGGAAACAAAACACCGGGGAGCTGTTTTTT. It yields the protein CASSIWRGKQNTGELFF. The entire variable domain, with the rest obtained from reference TRBV19 and TRBJ2-2, is as follows: DGGITQSPKYLFRKEGQNVTLSCEQNLNHDAMYWYRQDPGQGLRLIYYSQIVNDFQKGDIAEGYSVSREKKESFPLTVTSAQKNPTAFYLCASSIWRGKQNTGELFFGEGSRLTVL.

The genes are TRBV4-1 and TRBJ2-3; 15 bases align to TRBD2. The CDR3 totals 16 residues. Germline V CDR1 and CDR2: MGHRA, YSYEKL. V gave up 3 bases and J gave up 9 bases; unmatched junction bases: 7. The CDR3 region has the DNA TGCGCCAGCAGCCACCCGGGACTAGCGGGAGGAGGGACGCAGTATTTT. As protein: CASSHPGLAGGGTQYF.

The V call is TRBV5-1, the J call TRBJ2-1; D is ambiguous. The V gene's germline CDR1 is SGHRS and CDR2 YFSETQ. The V gene lost 0 bases and the J gene lost 0 bases, with 16 bases spanning the gap. The CDR3 totals 18 residues. The CDR3 sequence: CASSLVGSFSSSYNEQFF. The CDR3 DNA reads as TGCGCCAGCAGCTTGGTCGGTTCTTTCTCCAGCTCCTACAATGAGCAGTTCTTC.

V and J are TRBV10-3 and TRBJ2-1, with TRBD2 matching over 10 bases. This CDR3 has 16 amino acids. V dropped 3 bases and J dropped 8; count of bases not matched to a gene: 10. Germline lookup yields CDR1 ENHRY and CDR2 SYGVKD. The CDR3 region has the DNA TGTGCCATCAGTGAACTAGCGGGATATACGGGCGATGAGCAGTTCTTC. It codes for CAISELAGYTGDEQFF.

This clonotype was observed a few times. The V and J genes are TRBV28 and TRBJ2-7; D is unclear. CDR3 length: 12 residues. Between the trimmed V and J ends, which lost 2 bases and 6 bases, there was a span of 8 bases. Germline V gene data show CDR1 as MDHEN and CDR2 as SYDVKM. This CDR3 reads CASSLALFEQYF. The CDR3 DNA follows: TGTGCCAGCAGTTTAGCTCTGTTCGAGCAGTACTTC.

This clonotype was observed at least ten times. The CDR3 sequence is CASSFAGAAYTGELFF. CDR3 sequence (DNA): TGTGCCAGCAGTTTTGCGGGCGCGGCATACACCGGGGAGCTGTTTTTT. The V and J genes are TRBV12-3 or TRBV12-4 and TRBJ2-2, with D perhaps TRBD2 (5 bases). V gave up 3 bases and J gave up 3 bases, with 14 bases separating them. The CDR3 has 16 amino acids.

This clonotype has at least ten counts. The chain links TRBV24-1 to TRBJ2-3; D may be TRBD1 or TRBD2 (5 bases each). The V end lost 8 bases, the J end lost 0 bases, and 8 bases lay between the germline ends. Germline values: CDR1 KGHDR, CDR2 SFDVKD. The CDR3 has 13 residues. CDR3 amino acids: CATKEGSTDTQYF. CDR3 coding DNA: TGTGCCACCAAAGAGGGGAGCACAGATACGCAGTATTTT.

This clonotype was seen a handful of times. The J gene is TRBJ2-1, the V gene TRBV28; 9 bases line up with TRBD2. Per the germline V gene, CDR1 is MDHEN and CDR2 is SYDVKM. V lost 6 bases, J lost 4 bases, and 10 bases stayed unmatched. CDR3 length equals 16 residues. CDR3 DNA sequence: TGTGCCAGCAGCCCGGCCCAGCGGGGGGTTTACAATGAGCAGTTCTTC. This sequence encodes CASSPAQRGVYNEQFF. Based on the CDR3 plus reference TRBV28 and TRBJ2-1, the full variable domain is DVKVTQSSRYLVKRTGEKVFLECVQDMDHENMFWYRQDPGLGLRLIYFSYDVKMKEKGDIPEGYSVSREKKERFSLILESASTNQTSMYLCASSPAQRGVYNEQFFGPGTRLTVL.

V is TRBV29-1 and J is TRBJ2-7; possibly TRBD1 or TRBD2 for D (5 bases each). This CDR3 has 14 residues. Germline V CDR1 and CDR2: SQVTM, ANQGSEA. The V gene lost 7 bases and the J gene lost 2 bases, with 18 bases spanning the gap. This chain's CDR3 is CSAIPGRITYEQYF. The DNA of the CDR3 is TGCAGCGCTATACCGGGACGGATAACCTACGAGCAGTACTTC.

There are many counts of this clonotype. This chain connects TRBV12-3 or TRBV12-4 to TRBJ1-5; no firm D call. V was shortened by 7 bases and J by 7 bases, with 11 bases between the two germline ends. The CDR3 loop spans 12 amino acids. CDR3 sequence (DNA): TGTGCCAGCAACCTCAGTGGGCAGCCCCAGCATTTT. It is translated as CASNLSGQPQHF.

This clonotype was observed many times. The genes are TRBV5-1 and TRBJ2-5; perhaps TRBD2 as D (6 bases). This CDR3 comprises 15 residues. V was pared by 4 bases and J by 5 bases, with 18 bases between. Germline V gene sequence: CDR1 SGHRS, CDR2 YFSETQ. DNA of the CDR3: TGCGCCAGCAGCAACATACCGGGACTGAGGGAGACCCAGTACTTC. Encoded protein: CASSNIPGLRETQYF.

CDR3 sequence: CASRTGSFGSQYF. Here the CDR3 DNA reads TGTGCCAGCCGGACAGGGTCATTTGGGTCCCAGTACTTC. This rearrangement joins TRBV28 to TRBJ2-5; 8 nucleotides agree with TRBD1. Germline V lookup: CDR1 MDHEN, CDR2 SYDVKM. The CDR3 spans 13 residues. The junction had 11 bases not matched to a gene; V was cut back by 8 bases and J by 9 bases.

The chain links TRBV4-1 to TRBJ1-1; possibly TRBD1 for D (5 bases). This CDR3 is 15 amino acids long. The germline V gene encodes CDR1 MGHRA and CDR2 YSYEKL. Trimming cost V 2 bases and J 0 bases, with 10 bases left between them. CDR3 amino acids: CASSQFGGMNTEAFF. The CDR3 DNA reads TGCGCCAGCAGCCAATTTGGGGGGATGAACACTGAAGCTTTCTTT.

This clonotype was recorded at least ten times. The chain joins TRBV11-2 to TRBJ2-7; D call uncertain. Germline CDR1 and CDR2: SGHAT and FQNNGV. The CDR3 spans 14 residues. V lost 0 bases and J 2 bases, leaving 8 bases between the germline ends. As DNA, the CDR3 is TGTGCCAGCAGCTTAGATCAGGTGACCTACGAGCAGTACTTC. It codes for CASSLDQVTYEQYF.

The chain has TRBV27 and TRBJ2-5, with 7 bases aligning to TRBD2. Germline-derived CDR1 and CDR2 are MNHEY and SMNVEV (reference sequence). This CDR3 spans 14 amino acids. Germline trimming cut 5 bases from V and 5 bases from J; bases unmatched to any gene: 8. The chain's CDR3 is CASSPLVGRETQYF. The CDR3 DNA reads TGTGCCAGCAGTCCCCTCGTCGGGAGGGAGACCCAGTACTTC.

This clonotype was detected a few times. The rearrangement joins TRBV12-3 or TRBV12-4 to TRBJ1-4; no clear D gene. V was pared by 5 bases and J by 7 bases, with 17 bases between. CDR3 length: 15 amino acids. The CDR3 DNA reads as TGTGCCAGCAGTCTCTACAGATGGCCAAGTGAAAAACTGTTTTTT. This codes for CASSLYRWPSEKLFF.

Ten or more counts support this clonotype. This chain connects TRBV7-8 to TRBJ2-7, with unresolved D. Germline CDR1 reads SGHVS; CDR2 reads FQNEAQ. Trimming removed 1 base from V and 2 bases from J, with 12 bases in between. The CDR3 consists of 15 residues. CDR3 sequence reads: CASSLGRQTTYEQYF. DNA for the CDR3: TGTGCCAGCAGCTTAGGGCGACAAACGACCTACGAGCAGTACTTC.

This clonotype came up a few times. This chain uses TRBV20-1 with TRBJ1-5; tentative D call: TRBD1 (5 bases). CDR1 and CDR2 (germline): DFQATT, SNEGSKA (reference sequence). V lost 6 bases, J lost 5 bases, and 20 bases lay in between. There are 15 residues in the CDR3. DNA of the CDR3: TGCAGTGCCCCCCGGGGCAGGGACCCCGATCAGCCCCAGCATTTT. Translation: CSAPRGRDPDQPQHF.

The table lists this clonotype with many counts. The gene calls are TRBV20-1 and TRBJ2-1; 8 bases agree with TRBD2. Germline lookup yields CDR1 DFQATT and CDR2 SNEGSKA (reference sequence). V dropped 3 bases and J dropped 3; count of bases not matched to a gene: 10. This CDR3 spans 16 amino acids. The CDR3 DNA sequence: TGCAGTGCTAGTAGTAGGGCGGGAGGCGGCTACAATGAGCAGTTCTTC. Its protein is CSASSRAGGGYNEQFF.

This clonotype was detected many times. The genes are TRBV18 and TRBJ2-5, with D unresolved. The CDR3 covers 17 residues. V was clipped by 0 bases and J by 5 bases, with 19 bases between them. Germline lookup yields CDR1 KGHSH and CDR2 LQKENI. The CDR3 DNA follows: TGTGCCAGCTCACCACCAGTCGGTCAGGATGGGCGGGAGACCCAGTACTTC. It specifies CASSPPVGQDGRETQYF.